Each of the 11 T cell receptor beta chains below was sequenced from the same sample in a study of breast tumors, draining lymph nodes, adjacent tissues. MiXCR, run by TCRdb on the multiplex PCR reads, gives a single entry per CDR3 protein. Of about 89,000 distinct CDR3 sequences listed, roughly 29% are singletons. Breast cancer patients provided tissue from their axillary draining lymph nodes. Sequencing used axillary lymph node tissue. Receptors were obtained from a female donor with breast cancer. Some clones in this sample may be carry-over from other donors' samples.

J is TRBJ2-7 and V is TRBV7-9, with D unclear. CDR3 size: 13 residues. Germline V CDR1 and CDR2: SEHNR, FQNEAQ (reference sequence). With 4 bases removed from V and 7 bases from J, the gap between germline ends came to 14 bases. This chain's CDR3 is CASSSDTYREQYF. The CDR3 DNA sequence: TGTGCCAGCAGCTCCGACACCTACCGGGAGCAGTACTTC.

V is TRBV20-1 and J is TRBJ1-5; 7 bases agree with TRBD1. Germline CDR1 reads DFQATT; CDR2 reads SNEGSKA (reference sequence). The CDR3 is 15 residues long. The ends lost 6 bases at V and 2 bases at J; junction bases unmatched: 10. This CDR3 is CSAPLNRGGNQPQHF. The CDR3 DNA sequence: TGCAGTGCACCCCTTAACAGGGGAGGCAATCAGCCCCAGCATTTT.

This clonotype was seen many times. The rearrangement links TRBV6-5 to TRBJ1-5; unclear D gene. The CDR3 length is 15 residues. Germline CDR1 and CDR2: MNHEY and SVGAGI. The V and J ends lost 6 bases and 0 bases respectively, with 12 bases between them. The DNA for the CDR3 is TGTGCCAGCAGAGTTTCGGACTATAGCAATCAGCCCCAGCATTTT. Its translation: CASRVSDYSNQPQHF.

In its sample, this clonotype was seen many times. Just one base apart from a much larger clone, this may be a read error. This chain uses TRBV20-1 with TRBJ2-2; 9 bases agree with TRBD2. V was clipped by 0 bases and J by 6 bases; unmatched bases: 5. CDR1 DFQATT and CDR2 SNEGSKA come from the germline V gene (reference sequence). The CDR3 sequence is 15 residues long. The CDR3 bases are TGCAGTGCTAGAGAGGCTAGCGGGACCCCCGGGGAGCTGTTTTTT. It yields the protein CSAREASGTPGELFF.

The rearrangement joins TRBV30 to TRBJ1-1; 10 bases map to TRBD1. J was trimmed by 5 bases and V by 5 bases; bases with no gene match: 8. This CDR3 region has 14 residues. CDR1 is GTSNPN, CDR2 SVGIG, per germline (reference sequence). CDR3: CAWGTGDEGTEAFF. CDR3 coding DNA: TGTGCCTGGGGGACAGGGGACGAAGGGACTGAAGCTTTCTTT.

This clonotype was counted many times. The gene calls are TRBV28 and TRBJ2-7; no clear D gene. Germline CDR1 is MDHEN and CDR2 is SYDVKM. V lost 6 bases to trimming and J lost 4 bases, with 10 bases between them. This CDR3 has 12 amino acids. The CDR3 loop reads CASRRFGYEQYF. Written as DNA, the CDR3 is TGTGCCAGCAGGCGTTTCGGGTACGAGCAGTACTTC.

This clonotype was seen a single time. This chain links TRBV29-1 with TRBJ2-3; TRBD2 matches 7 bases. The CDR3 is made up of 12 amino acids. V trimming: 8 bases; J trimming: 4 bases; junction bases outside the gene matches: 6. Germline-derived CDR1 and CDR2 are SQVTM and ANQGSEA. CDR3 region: CSFSGPPDTQYF. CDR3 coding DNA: TGCAGCTTTAGCGGGCCCCCAGATACGCAGTATTTT.

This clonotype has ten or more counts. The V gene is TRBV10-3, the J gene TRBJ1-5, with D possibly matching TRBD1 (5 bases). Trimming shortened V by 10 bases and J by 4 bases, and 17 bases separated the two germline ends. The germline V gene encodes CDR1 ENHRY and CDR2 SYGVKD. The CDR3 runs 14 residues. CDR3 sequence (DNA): TGTGCCACCTCAATGGGGCACACGAATCAGCCCCAGCATTTT. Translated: CATSMGHTNQPQHF.

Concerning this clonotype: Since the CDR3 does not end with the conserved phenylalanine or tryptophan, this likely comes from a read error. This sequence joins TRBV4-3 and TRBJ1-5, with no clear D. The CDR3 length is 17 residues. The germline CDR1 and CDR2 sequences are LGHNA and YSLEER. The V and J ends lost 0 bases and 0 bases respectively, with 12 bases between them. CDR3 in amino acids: CASSQDLEAASNQPQHS. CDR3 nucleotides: TGCGCCAGCAGCCAAGATCTCGAGGCGGCTAGCAATCAGCCCCAGCATTCC.

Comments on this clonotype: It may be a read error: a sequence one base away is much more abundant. In DNA, the CDR3 is TGTGCCAGCAGCTTATTGGGGTCCGCCTACGAGCAGTACTTC. This gives the protein CASSLLGSAYEQYF. The rearrangement joins TRBV5-5 to TRBJ2-7; no reliable D call. CDR1 and CDR2 from the germline V gene are SGHKS and YYEKEE (reference sequence). The V and J ends lost 2 bases and 2 bases respectively, with 11 bases between them. This CDR3 region has 14 residues.

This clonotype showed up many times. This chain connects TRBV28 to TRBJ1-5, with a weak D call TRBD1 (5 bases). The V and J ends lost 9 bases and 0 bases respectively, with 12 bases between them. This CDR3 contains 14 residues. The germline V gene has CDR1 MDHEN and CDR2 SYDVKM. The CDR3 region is CASRQLLSNQPQHF. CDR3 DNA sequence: TGTGCCAGTCGACAGTTACTTAGCAATCAGCCCCAGCATTTT.